This T cell receptor beta chain came from a study of T cell responses to AZD1222 COVID-19 vaccine (dated by TCRdb to the early 2020s). Background for the entire study: A total of around 240 trial participants underwent TCR sequencing, of whom about 200 had received two doses of AZD1222 and about 26 had received two doses of the MenACWY control vaccine. Trial participants were enrolled by age into 18-55, 56-69 and 70-plus year subgroups, with approximately 150, 28 and 58 TCR-sequenced participants respectively. Study-wide conclusions, independent of this receptor: The 56-69-year group was small, and its depth increase did not reach significance, likely because of low power. The vaccine-associated CD4 TCRs covered the entire spike protein, and the dominant responses fell in regions 160-218 and 743-854. Reportedly, close to half of the unique spike-specific TCRs recognized epitopes lying outside the regions that are mutated in the B.1.351 and B.1.1.7 variants. A significant rise in spike-specific TCR breadth and depth was observed after two AZD1222 doses relative to day 0 and relative to MenACWY recipients. Conclusions about previously exposed vaccinees are limited, since just a handful of AZD1222 recipients were seropositive for SARS-CoV-2 at baseline. Participants were mostly white British, with more females than males. The authors suggested clonal diversity may have been underestimated. No day 14 peak-response samples were available, so repertoires were characterized only after the peak T cell response.

The intended sense of this specimen's time point label: about 28 days (+/-7) after the second vaccine dose. Interpreted using the paper, the treatment or condition label stands for: meningococcal conjugate vaccine given as trial control. Vaccinee samples were obtained from the UK trials COV001 and COV002, which included a single-blind randomized controlled phase 2/3 trial of AZD1222 (ChAdOx1 nCoV-19) in healthy adults. For TCRbeta chain sequencing, PBMC samples from trial participants were taken at day 0 and at day 28 after the second dose. The CDR3 regions of human TCRbeta chains were analyzed by immunosequencing. In the source study's methods: Repertoire TCRs were checked for matches against a reference library of SARS-CoV-2-specific TCRs that had been generated using the MIRA antigen-specificity platform. Breadth meant the fraction of unique TCRs that were SARS-CoV-2-associated, whereas depth meant the fraction of total T cells that were SARS-CoV-2-associated. Using the MIRA data, each spike-specific TCR was mapped to the spike region that the TCR reacts to and placed in a CD4 or CD8 class. Log10-transformed breadth and depth values were compared by one-way ANOVA with Sidak's multiple comparisons tests. This immuneACCESS table, as held by TCRdb, lists in-frame sequences with V and J called but not all clones. Of the missing ones, under half trace to an unresolved V gene in checked studies; the others have no known cause. That table furnishes V, J and clone size, whereas the DNA furnished D and trimming. The sample table lists under 200,000 clones, around 94% of them with a count of one. The ten largest clonotypes hold 3.5% to 4% of the sample.

The CDR3 runs 13 amino acids, cysteine and phenylalanine included. The only DNA kept is the CDR3, 39 bases in frame from the first base. The V end loses 5 bases and the J end loses 0 bases, and a stretch of 8 bases separates them. The germline V gene (reference sequence) gives CDR1 as SEHNR and CDR2 as FQNEAQ. The table lists this clone with a count of one. Its specific antigen is unknown. Base qualities are not at hand, and no much larger clone is one base apart. The rearrangement combines TRBV7-9 with TRBJ2-7; the D gene is perhaps TRBD1, from 6 matching bases. The TCR was taken from an adult who received the MenACWY meningococcal vaccine as a control. Sample: peripheral blood, taken 28 days after the second dose of the MenACWY control vaccine. The DNA sequence is given as TGTGCCAGCAGCAACAGGGACTCCTACGAGCAGTACTTC. This translates into CASSNRDSYEQYF.